This T cell receptor beta chain was captured in a study of blood T cell repertoires in COVID-19. Study details: Sites in the United States, Italy and Spain provided acute and convalescent COVID-19 samples. The cDNA or gDNA used as material had been derived from T cells, B-cell-depleted T cells, or PBMCs.

As handled by the study authors: Amplification with reference gene primers provided the estimates of nucleated cell counts. Profiled with immunoSEQ multiplex PCR; TCRdb holds only in-frame clones, not every one. V and J calls and clone size are given by that table; D and trimming were obtained from the DNA. The profile covers 270,000 or so clones, with around 90% appearing a single time and 0.9% to 1% taken by the ten largest. Sequences were obtained from peripheral blood. This TCR was recovered from a woman aged 40-49 years who had recovered from COVID-19.

DNA for the CDR3: TGTGCCAGCAGTTTCGGGGATCAGCCCCAGCATTTT. Its translation: CASSFGDQPQHF. The rearrangement links TRBV6-5 to TRBJ1-5; D call uncertain. The CDR3 contains 12 residues. The germline gives CDR1 MNHEY, CDR2 SVGAGI. Trimming stripped 4 bases from V and 5 bases from J, with 6 bases between.